This is a list of T cell receptor beta chains from one sample in a study of blood T cell repertoires in COVID-19. Data came from immunoSEQ multiplex PCR; TCRdb stores just in-frame clones and leaves some out. The sample consists of 160,000 or so clones, 80% to 90% of them appearing once. The sequenced material came from peripheral blood. The receptor source for this set is a woman between 65 and 79 years old with acute or convalescent COVID-19. Both conserved end residues are part of each CDR3. The order of the fields is clone size, J gene, D gene, V gene, CDR3 protein, CDR3 DNA. The D gene is left open where the match is weak. Clone size, where shown, is once, few, many, or a class for clones that have expanded.

abundance: NA; j_gene: TRBJ1-1; d_gene: NA; v_gene: TRBV7-9; CDR3aa: CASSPTQGNSEAFF; CDR3nt: TGTGCCAGCAGCCCAACCCAGGGAAACTCTGAAGCTTTCTTT
abundance: NA; j_gene: TRBJ1-1; d_gene: TRBD1; v_gene: TRBV7-2; CDR3aa: CASSLGQGAQGTEAFF; CDR3nt: TGTGCCAGCAGCCTTGGACAGGGGGCCCAGGGCACTGAAGCTTTCTTT
abundance: NA; j_gene: TRBJ2-3; d_gene: TRBD1; v_gene: TRBV9; CDR3aa: CASSQGEGRGTDTQYF; CDR3nt: TGTGCCAGCAGCCAGGGGGAAGGGCGGGGCACAGATACGCAGTATTTT
abundance: NA; j_gene: TRBJ2-2; d_gene: TRBD2; v_gene: TRBV19; CDR3aa: CASSASGGRTGELFF; CDR3nt: TGTGCCAGTAGTGCTAGCGGGGGCCGCACCGGGGAGCTGTTTTTT
abundance: NA; j_gene: TRBJ2-5; d_gene: TRBD2; v_gene: TRBV19; CDR3aa: CASSRSGGLQETQYF; CDR3nt: TGTGCCAGTAGCAGGAGCGGGGGTCTCCAAGAGACCCAGTACTTC
abundance: few; j_gene: TRBJ2-2; d_gene: NA; v_gene: TRBV4-1; CDR3aa: CASSHLSLGELFF; CDR3nt: TGCGCCAGCAGCCACCTATCGCTCGGGGAGCTGTTTTTT
abundance: NA; j_gene: TRBJ2-5; d_gene: NA; v_gene: TRBV21-1; CDR3aa: CASSKGGQTQETQYF; CDR3nt: TGTGCCAGCAGCAAAGGAGGACAGACCCAAGAGACCCAGTACTTC
abundance: NA; j_gene: TRBJ1-1; d_gene: NA; v_gene: TRBV10-3; CDR3aa: CAISRTENTEAFF; CDR3nt: TGTGCCATCAGTCGTACAGAAAACACTGAAGCTTTCTTT
abundance: NA; j_gene: TRBJ2-1; d_gene: NA; v_gene: TRBV7-9; CDR3aa: CASSLDGSSYNEQFF; CDR3nt: TGTGCCAGCAGCTTAGACGGGAGCTCCTACAATGAGCAGTTCTTC
abundance: NA; j_gene: TRBJ1-1; d_gene: TRBD1; v_gene: TRBV13; CDR3aa: CASSLGQGAKRNTEAFF; CDR3nt: TGTGCCAGCAGCCTCGGCCAGGGGGCGAAGAGGAACACTGAAGCTTTCTTT
abundance: NA; j_gene: TRBJ2-1; d_gene: TRBD1; v_gene: TRBV18; CDR3aa: CASSPRTGTSYNEQFF; CDR3nt: TGTGCCAGCTCACCAAGGACAGGGACGTCCTACAATGAGCAGTTCTTC
abundance: NA; j_gene: TRBJ1-6; d_gene: TRBD1; v_gene: TRBV9; CDR3aa: CASREDTGVSPLHF; CDR3nt: TGTGCCAGCAGAGAAGATACAGGGGTTTCACCCCTCCACTTT
abundance: NA; j_gene: TRBJ1-5; d_gene: NA; v_gene: TRBV18; CDR3aa: CASSPGEDQPQHF; CDR3nt: TGTGCCAGCTCACCAGGGGAGGATCAGCCCCAGCATTTT
abundance: NA; j_gene: TRBJ1-6; d_gene: NA; v_gene: TRBV28; CDR3aa: CASSSPARVSNSPLHF; CDR3nt: TGTGCCAGCAGCTCCCCTGCCAGGGTTAGTAATTCACCCCTCCACTTT
abundance: NA; j_gene: TRBJ1-3; d_gene: NA; v_gene: TRBV18; CDR3aa: CASSPGGNSGNTIYF; CDR3nt: TGTGCCAGCTCACCGGGGGGAAATTCTGGAAACACCATATATTTT
abundance: NA; j_gene: TRBJ1-1; d_gene: NA; v_gene: TRBV6-5; CDR3aa: CASSFGEATEAFF; CDR3nt: TGTGCCAGCAGTTTTGGGGAGGCCACTGAAGCTTTCTTT
abundance: NA; j_gene: TRBJ1-2; d_gene: NA; v_gene: TRBV12-5; CDR3aa: CASGLDPRTGYTF; CDR3nt: TGTGCTAGTGGTTTGGACCCCCGGACAGGCTACACCTTC
abundance: NA; j_gene: TRBJ2-1; d_gene: NA; v_gene: TRBV2; CDR3aa: CASSDGGKGFF; CDR3nt: TGTGCCAGCAGTGATGGAGGGAAAGGGTTCTTC
abundance: NA; j_gene: TRBJ1-5; d_gene: NA; v_gene: TRBV2; CDR3aa: CASSEEGSRQPQHF; CDR3nt: TGTGCCAGCAGTGAGGAAGGGAGCAGGCAGCCCCAGCATTTT
abundance: NA; j_gene: TRBJ2-6; d_gene: NA; v_gene: TRBV7-9; CDR3aa: CASRAGSGANVLTF; CDR3nt: TGTGCCAGCAGAGCGGGCTCTGGGGCCAACGTCCTGACTTTC
abundance: NA; j_gene: TRBJ1-3; d_gene: NA; v_gene: TRBV6-5; CDR3aa: CASSRTVYSGNTIYF; CDR3nt: TGTGCCAGCAGTCGGACAGTCTACTCTGGAAACACCATATATTTT
abundance: few; j_gene: TRBJ2-6; d_gene: NA; v_gene: TRBV19; CDR3aa: CASMVTRGRTEGNSGANVLTF; CDR3nt: TGTGCCAGTATGGTTACCAGGGGGAGGACTGAAGGAAACTCTGGGGCCAACGTCCTGACTTTC
abundance: NA; j_gene: TRBJ1-2; d_gene: NA; v_gene: TRBV29-1; CDR3aa: CSVPGSDYGYTF; CDR3nt: TGCAGCGTTCCAGGGTCGGACTATGGCTACACCTTC
abundance: NA; j_gene: TRBJ1-2; d_gene: TRBD1; v_gene: TRBV19; CDR3aa: CASSRLQGAYTEDEDGYTF; CDR3nt: TGTGCCAGTAGTCGACTACAGGGGGCTTATACGGAAGATGAAGATGGCTACACCTTC
abundance: NA; j_gene: TRBJ2-5; d_gene: TRBD1; v_gene: TRBV27; CDR3aa: CASSLSAGGIRKTQYF; CDR3nt: TGTGCCAGCAGTTTATCGGCAGGGGGCATCCGTAAGACCCAGTACTTC
abundance: NA; j_gene: TRBJ1-1; d_gene: TRBD1; v_gene: TRBV2; CDR3aa: CASRVQGTTEAFF; CDR3nt: TGTGCCAGCAGGGTACAGGGGACCACTGAAGCTTTCTTT
abundance: NA; j_gene: TRBJ2-7; d_gene: NA; v_gene: TRBV23-1; CDR3aa: CASTHSAYEQYF; CDR3nt: TGCGCCAGCACTCACAGTGCCTACGAGCAGTACTTC
abundance: NA; j_gene: TRBJ2-5; d_gene: TRBD1; v_gene: TRBV6-5; CDR3aa: CASSLGTGGRETQYF; CDR3nt: TGTGCCAGCAGCCTCGGGACAGGGGGCCGGGAGACCCAGTACTTC
abundance: NA; j_gene: TRBJ2-7; d_gene: TRBD1; v_gene: TRBV7-9; CDR3aa: CASSLRQGPYEQYF; CDR3nt: TGTGCCAGCAGCCTAAGACAGGGACCCTACGAGCAGTACTTC